Shown below are 20 T cell receptor beta chains from a single sample sequenced in a study of vaccination effects on CD4 cells after COVID-19. Which antigens these TCRs recognize remains unknown. Libraries were prepared by immunoSEQ multiplex PCR; TCRdb keeps only in-frame clonotypes and omits some of them. The profile shows 20,000 to 30,000 clones, 77% of them singletons. In the ViraFEST assay, antigen-specific CD4+ clonotypes were identified by expansion after peptide-pool stimulation. After around 10 days in culture, the CD4+ T cells were isolated. SARS-CoV-2 infection was confirmed by PCR in the person between March and December 2020. The specimen comprised CD4+ T cells from PBMCs cultured with HCoV-NL63 spike peptides, sampled before COVID-19 vaccination. Source of these receptors: a human donor who had a prior SARS-CoV-2 infection.

V is TRBV9 and J is TRBJ2-3, with a weak D call TRBD1 (5 bases). The CDR3 extends over 14 amino acids. The germline CDR1 and CDR2 sequences are SGDLS and YYNGEE. V was clipped by 4 bases and J by 2 bases, with 11 bases between them. CDR3 in amino acids: CASSKGVDTDTQYF. CDR3 DNA: TGTGCCAGCAGCAAAGGGGTGGACACAGATACGCAGTATTTT.

The J gene is TRBJ2-5, the V gene TRBV5-8; a possible D gene is TRBD2 (5 bases). Looked up from germline, CDR1 is SGHTS and CDR2 is YDEGEE. V was trimmed by 1 base and J by 2 bases, leaving 15 bases between them. The CDR3 extends over 16 amino acids. CDR3 nucleotide sequence: TGTGCCAGCAGCTTGATAAGGAGCGGAAAACAAGAGACCCAGTACTTC. Protein: CASSLIRSGKQETQYF.

This rearrangement joins TRBV9 to TRBJ2-7; no firm D call. Germline assignment: CDR1 SGDLS and CDR2 YYNGEE. The V end was cut by 0 bases, the J end by 3 bases, with 7 bases between. This CDR3 region has 13 residues. The CDR3, as DNA: TGTGCCAGCAGCGTAGGTCTCGACTACGAGCAGTACTTC. Protein product: CASSVGLDYEQYF.

By frequency in the sample, this clone is hyperexpanded. The chain carries TRBV4-1 and TRBJ2-7, with TRBD2 identical over 12 bases. Unmatched junction bases numbered 8, after V lost 6 bases and J lost 5 bases. Germline values: CDR1 MGHRA, CDR2 YSYEKL. There are 15 residues in the CDR3. Here the CDR3 DNA reads TGCGCCAGCAGACCCGGACTAGCGGGACGGAACGAGCAGTACTTC. Its protein is CASRPGLAGRNEQYF.

The chain joins TRBV5-5 to TRBJ1-5, with D perhaps TRBD1 (5 bases). V was shortened by 4 bases and J by 1 base, with 6 bases between the two germline ends. The CDR3 is 13 residues long. Germline V gene lookup returns CDR1 SGHKS and CDR2 YYEKEE (reference sequence). The CDR3 is CASSRDSNQPQHF. Here the CDR3 DNA reads TGTGCCAGCAGCCGGGACAGCAATCAGCCCCAGCATTTT.

V is TRBV9 and J is TRBJ2-2; no clear D. The CDR3 loop spans 15 amino acids. Between the trimmed V and J ends, which lost 5 bases and 1 base, there was a span of 12 bases. In germline, CDR1 is SGDLS, CDR2 YYNGEE. CDR3 nucleotides: TGTGCCAGCAGTCGCCTCCGGCAGAACACCGGGGAGCTGTTTTTT. Protein product: CASSRLRQNTGELFF.

The V and J genes are TRBV4-1 and TRBJ2-7; a weak D match, TRBD1 (6 bases). CDR3 length: 16 amino acids. With 1 base removed from V and 6 bases from J, the gap between germline ends came to 19 bases. Germline-derived CDR1 and CDR2 are MGHRA and YSYEKL. The CDR3 reads CASSQGRAGVHREQYF. CDR3 nucleotides: TGCGCCAGCAGCCAAGGGCGGGCAGGGGTCCACCGCGAGCAGTACTTC.

The chain carries TRBV3-1 (or the pseudogene TRBV3-2) and TRBJ1-2, with 7 positions matching TRBD1. From germline, CDR1 is LGHDT and CDR2 YNNKEL (reference sequence). Trimming cost V 0 bases and J 8 bases; bases outside gene matches: 9. CDR3 size: 15 residues. The CDR3 DNA follows: TGTGCCAGCAGCCAAGATCTGGCAGGGGGGCGCGGCTACACCTTC. Translating it yields CASSQDLAGGRGYTF.

About this clone itself: This CDR3 is also generated by other DNA sequences in the sample. The chain has TRBV9 and TRBJ2-3; D is ambiguous. Germline CDR1 and CDR2: SGDLS and YYNGEE. The CDR3 sequence is 14 residues long. V was clipped by 0 bases and J by 4 bases, with 9 bases between them. The CDR3 region is CASSVASRADTQYF. Here the CDR3 DNA reads TGTGCCAGCAGCGTAGCTTCTCGAGCAGATACGCAGTATTTT.

The gene calls are TRBV2 and TRBJ1-1; 7 nucleotides match TRBD1. This CDR3 spans 15 amino acids. In germline, CDR1 is SNHLY, CDR2 FYNNEI. V gave up 2 bases and J gave up 3 bases; unmatched junction bases: 6. As DNA, the CDR3 is TGTGCCAGCAGTGAATTCCAGGGGGAGTACACTGAAGCTTTCTTT. This codes for CASSEFQGEYTEAFF.

The chain employs TRBV6-5 and TRBJ2-7, with D unresolved. The CDR3 is 14 amino acids. V dropped 8 bases and J dropped 1 base, with 15 bases sitting between them. CDR1 is MNHEY and CDR2 is SVGAGI in the germline V gene. CDR3 bases: TGTGCCAGCGCTCCCCAGAGAACATCCTACGAGCAGTACTTC. Translation: CASAPQRTSYEQYF.

J is TRBJ2-1 and V is TRBV24-1; 9 positions agree with TRBD2. V lost 3 bases, J lost 8 bases, and 10 bases stayed unmatched. The CDR3 is 16 residues long. Per the germline V gene, CDR1 is KGHDR and CDR2 is SFDVKD. CDR3 DNA: TGTGCCACCAGTGATGGGGGCGGGAGGGCCTGGGATGAGCAGTTCTTC. It yields the protein CATSDGGGRAWDEQFF.

The rearrangement joins TRBV7-3 to TRBJ2-7; 13 nucleotides match TRBD2. The trim removed 5 bases at V and 5 bases at J, leaving 3 bases unmatched. This CDR3 has 14 amino acids. Germline lookup yields CDR1 SGHTA and CDR2 FQGTGA. The CDR3 sequence is CASSPTSGGDEQYF. CDR3 DNA sequence: TGTGCCAGCAGCCCTACTAGCGGGGGGGACGAGCAGTACTTC. Using reference TRBV7-3 and TRBJ2-7 for the parts outside the CDR3, the full variable domain is GAGVSQTPSNKVTEKGKYVELRCDPISGHTALYWYRQSLGQGPEFLIYFQGTGAADDSGLPNDRFFAVRPEGSVSTLKIQRTERGDSAVYLCASSPTSGGDEQYFGPGTRLTVT.

V is TRBV7-9 and J is TRBJ1-1; D unclear. CDR1 and CDR2 (germline): SEHNR, FQNEAQ (reference sequence). V gave up 0 bases and J gave up 0 bases, with 11 bases separating them. The length of the CDR3 is 16 residues. Here the CDR3 reads CASSLALGLLNTEAFF. In nucleotides, the CDR3 is TGTGCCAGCAGCTTAGCGCTAGGGTTGTTGAACACTGAAGCTTTCTTT.

The chain's CDR3 is CASSYLAGGSDTQYF. In DNA, the CDR3 is TGTGCCAGCAGCTACCTAGCGGGAGGGTCAGATACGCAGTATTTT. The rearrangement uses TRBV6-5 and TRBJ2-3, with 12 nucleotides matching TRBD2. Germline V gene lookup returns CDR1 MNHEY and CDR2 SVGAGI. This CDR3 is 15 amino acids long. The V and J ends lost 6 bases and 4 bases, in that order; junction bases with no gene match: 5.

Written as DNA, the CDR3 is TGTGCCAGCAGCTTACAGCGGGGTAGCTACAATGAGCAGTTCTTC. Translated: CASSLQRGSYNEQFF. V and J are TRBV7-2 and TRBJ2-1; 7 positions agree with TRBD2. CDR3 length equals 15 residues. The germline V gene has CDR1 SGHTA and CDR2 FQGNSA. The V segment lost 2 bases and the J segment 3 bases; nucleotides outside the gene matches: 4.

This chain connects TRBV19 to TRBJ2-7, with D perhaps matching TRBD2 (6 bases). V was trimmed by 3 bases and J by 2 bases, leaving 20 bases between them. Per germline, CDR1 LNHDA and CDR2 SQIVND (reference sequence). The CDR3 extends over 17 amino acids. The CDR3 coding sequence is TGTGCCAGTAGTATGCGATCGCGGGGCCAGGGTCCCTACGAGCAGTACTTC. Amino acid sequence: CASSMRSRGQGPYEQYF.

This clone was detected only once. The genes are TRBV6-6 and TRBJ1-3; D remains ambiguous. Germline loops: CDR1 MNHNY, CDR2 SVGAGI (reference sequence). The CDR3 runs 15 residues. V was pared by 6 bases and J by 4 bases, with 16 bases between. CDR3 region: CASSFPRVPGNTIYF. The CDR3 nucleotides read TGTGCCAGCAGCTTCCCTAGGGTGCCCGGAAACACCATATATTTT.

This chain connects TRBV6-5 to TRBJ1-6, with TRBD1 matching over 7 bases. The CDR3 length is 13 residues. Germline CDR1 reads MNHEY; CDR2 reads SVGAGI. V shed 5 bases and J 13 bases; nucleotides not matched to a gene: 8. The CDR3 coding sequence is TGTGCCAGCAGTCTCACAGGGGCTATGCCCCTCCACTTT. Protein: CASSLTGAMPLHF.

The V call is TRBV12-3 or TRBV12-4, the J call TRBJ2-5; unclear D gene. Trimming left V 2 bases short and J 3 bases short, with 4 bases between. This CDR3 comprises 12 residues. CDR3 nucleotide sequence: TGTGCCAGCAGTTTATGGGAAGAGACCCAGTACTTC. Residues: CASSLWEETQYF.